The 14 T cell receptor beta chains listed next were all sequenced from one sample in a study of shared clonotypes between healthy human individuals. Libraries were prepared by immunoSEQ multiplex PCR; TCRdb keeps only in-frame clonotypes and omits some of them. The sample comprises over 950,000 clones, 77% of which are singletons, and more than 0.85% rests with the top ten. The sample comprised memory CD4+ T cells from PBMCs. As for subset: CD45RA-negative fraction. The receptors stem from a man aged 18 to 29 in good health. Some clones in this sample may be carry-over from other donors' samples.

The chain is built from TRBV5-6 and TRBJ2-7, with TRBD1 matching 8 bases. The junction had 17 bases not matched to a gene; V was cut back by 3 bases and J by 6 bases. This CDR3 is built from 17 residues. The V gene's germline CDR1 is SGHDT and CDR2 YYEEEE. CDR3 sequence (DNA): TGTGCCAGCAGCTCCTCCCCTGGGCAGGGGGCTTCTACCGAGCAGTACTTC. Residues: CASSSSPGQGASTEQYF.

The V and J genes are TRBV7-9 and TRBJ2-5; 11 nucleotides line up with TRBD2. The V segment lost 1 base and the J segment 0 bases; nucleotides outside the gene matches: 4. Germline values: CDR1 SEHNR, CDR2 FQNEAQ (reference sequence). This CDR3 spans 17 amino acids. The chain's CDR3 is CASSLGRTSGHQETQYF. CDR3 coding DNA: TGTGCCAGCAGCTTAGGTAGGACTAGCGGGCACCAAGAGACCCAGTACTTC.

The rearrangement uses TRBV6-5 and TRBJ2-2; 7 bases line up with TRBD2. The V gene end was trimmed by 2 bases and the J gene end by 5 bases; junction bases not matched to a gene: 2. CDR1 is MNHEY and CDR2 is SVGAGI in the germline V gene. This CDR3 region has 14 residues. The CDR3 protein is CASSYAGGTGELFF. In DNA, the CDR3 is TGTGCCAGCAGTTACGCCGGGGGGACCGGGGAGCTGTTTTTT.

V is TRBV18 and J is TRBJ1-2; D possibly corresponds to TRBD1 (6 bases). Trimming removed 3 bases at V and 4 bases at J, with 15 bases between. CDR1 is KGHSH, CDR2 LQKENI, per germline. The CDR3 loop spans 15 amino acids. As DNA, the CDR3 is TGTGCCAGCTCACCCAGTTCGGGGGCTATCTATGGCTACACCTTC. Residues: CASSPSSGAIYGYTF.

With regard to this clone: Just one base apart from a much larger clone, this may be a read error. The chain links TRBV30 to TRBJ2-1; 8 positions agree with TRBD2. Germline lookup yields CDR1 GTSNPN and CDR2 SVGIG (reference sequence). The CDR3 has 13 amino acids. Here the CDR3 DNA reads TGTGCCCGGAGTTGGACTAGCACAGTTGAGCATTTCTTC. It is translated as CARSWTSTVEHFF. Together with reference TRBV30 and TRBJ2-1, the CDR3 gives the full variable domain: SQTIHQWPATLVQPVGSPLSLECTVEGTSNPNLYWYRQAAGRGLQLLFYSVGIGQISSEVPQNLSASRPQDRQFILSSKKLLLSDSGFYLCARSWTSTVEHFFGPGTRLTVL.

This chain links TRBV5-8 with TRBJ2-1; no clear D. The CDR3 is 13 residues long. The germline CDR1 and CDR2 sequences are SGHTS and YDEGEE. Deletions cut 4 bases from V and 4 bases from J, with 9 bases between. CDR3 sequence reads: CASSNGPYNEQFF. DNA for the CDR3: TGTGCCAGCAGCAACGGCCCTTACAATGAGCAGTTCTTC. Full variable domain (remainder filled in from reference TRBV5-8 and TRBJ2-1): EAGVTQSPTHLIKTRGQQATLRCSPISGHTSVYWYQQALGLGLQFLLWYDEGEERNRGNFPPRFSGRQFPNYSSELNVNALELEDSALYLCASSNGPYNEQFFGPGTRLTVL.

With respect to this clone: The sample has other DNA sequences that encode this CDR3 too. This CDR3 reads CASSLDRNTGELFF. In DNA, the CDR3 is TGCGCCAGCAGCTTGGACCGGAACACCGGGGAGCTGTTTTTT. The V and J genes are TRBV5-1 and TRBJ2-2; no reliable D call. Per the germline V gene, CDR1 is SGHRS and CDR2 is YFSETQ. The V and J ends lost 0 bases and 1 base respectively, with 4 bases between them. The CDR3 has 14 residues. Together with reference TRBV5-1 and TRBJ2-2, the CDR3 gives the full variable domain: KAGVTQTPRYLIKTRGQQVTLSCSPISGHRSVSWYQQTPGQGLQFLFEYFSETQRNKGNFPGRFSGRQFSNSRSEMNVSTLELGDSALYLCASSLDRNTGELFFGEGSRLTVL.

The chain is built from TRBV2 and TRBJ2-1; TRBD2 is a possible D gene (6 bases). The length of the CDR3 is 14 residues. CDR1 is SNHLY, CDR2 FYNNEI, per germline. V was pared by 5 bases and J by 7 bases, with 15 bases between. The CDR3 here is CASSRSGERNEQFF. The CDR3 DNA follows: TGTGCCAGCAGTCGTTCGGGAGAGAGAAATGAGCAGTTCTTC.

The rearrangement joins TRBV7-2 to TRBJ2-7; tentatively, D is TRBD1 (6 bases). This CDR3 is 16 amino acids long. Germline V CDR1 and CDR2: SGHTA, FQGNSA. V was clipped by 1 base and J by 0 bases, with 13 bases between them. The chain's CDR3 is CASSLGGTTYSYEQYF. CDR3 bases: TGTGCCAGCAGCTTAGGTGGGACAACATACTCCTACGAGCAGTACTTC.

DNA for the CDR3: TGTGCCAGCAGCTTATTGGACAACAACAATGAGCAGTTCTTC. Its protein is CASSLLDNNNEQFF. The rearrangement joins TRBV7-9 to TRBJ2-1, with D possibly being TRBD1 (5 bases). Trimming took off 2 bases at V and 5 bases at J, with 10 bases between the two ends. Germline assignment: CDR1 SEHNR and CDR2 FQNEAQ (reference sequence). This CDR3 has 14 residues.

This clone was detected a few times. CDR3 protein: CASSIEWRAEAFF. The CDR3 DNA sequence: TGTGCCAGTAGTATTGAGTGGCGCGCTGAAGCTTTCTTT. The chain recombines TRBV19 with TRBJ1-1; D remains ambiguous. The CDR3 covers 13 residues. V dropped 3 bases and J dropped 6 bases, with 11 bases sitting between them. Germline V gene sequence: CDR1 LNHDA, CDR2 SQIVND (reference sequence). Full variable domain (outside the CDR3, taken from reference TRBV19 and TRBJ1-1): DGGITQSPKYLFRKEGQNVTLSCEQNLNHDAMYWYRQDPGQGLRLIYYSQIVNDFQKGDIAEGYSVSREKKESFPLTVTSAQKNPTAFYLCASSIEWRAEAFFGQGTRLTVV.

Only a few counts were recorded for this clone. The CDR3 protein is CASSSGAKNIQYF. The CDR3 coding sequence is TGTGCCAGCAGCAGTGGAGCCAAAAACATTCAGTACTTC. The chain links TRBV28 to TRBJ2-4; D unclear. V was trimmed by 6 bases and J by 0 bases, leaving 6 bases between them. This CDR3 comprises 13 residues. The germline gives CDR1 MDHEN, CDR2 SYDVKM. The full variable domain, in which reference TRBV28 and TRBJ2-4 provide the parts outside the CDR3, is DVKVTQSSRYLVKRTGEKVFLECVQDMDHENMFWYRQDPGLGLRLIYFSYDVKMKEKGDIPEGYSVSREKKERFSLILESASTNQTSMYLCASSSGAKNIQYFGAGTRLSVL.

This clone was detected only once. The rearrangement links TRBV18 to TRBJ2-3; perhaps TRBD2 as D (6 bases). The CDR3 has 15 amino acids. Trimming took 2 bases from V and 2 from J, leaving 11 bases between them. Germline values: CDR1 KGHSH, CDR2 LQKENI. The CDR3 DNA is TGTGCCAGCTCACCAGTAGGCGGGATCACAGATACGCAGTATTTT. This sequence encodes CASSPVGGITDTQYF.

The chain recombines TRBV7-6 with TRBJ2-3; TRBD2 aligns across 8 bases. This CDR3 has 16 residues. V lost 7 bases and J lost 2; bases outside the gene matches: 11. The germline gives CDR1 SGHVS, CDR2 FNYEAQ. CDR3 bases: TGTGCCAGCACAAAAGGGGTAGCGGGATCCACAGATACGCAGTATTTT. Encoded protein: CASTKGVAGSTDTQYF.